This T cell receptor beta chain comes out of a study of Graves' ophthalmopathy and Graves' hyperthyroidism. Using RNA transcripts, the TCR beta CDR3 regions were amplified. RT-PCR in the first round used HTBI primers; a second-round multiplex PCR followed. TCRdb called the multiplex PCR reads again in MiXCR, with one record for every CDR3 protein. The sample holds hundreds of thousands of distinct CDR3 sequences, 20% to 25% seen once. Germline V gene lookup returns CDR1 LNHDA and CDR2 SQIVND (reference sequence). Trimming cost V 8 bases and J 0 bases, with 11 bases left between them. The length of the CDR3 is 14 residues. Recruitment covered hyperthyroidism patients aged 18 to 65 whose new diagnosis was of under 2 months' duration. Other autoimmune diseases, uncontrolled infections, pregnancy or lactation excluded patients from enrollment.

The V gene is TRBV19, the J gene TRBJ1-3; no definite D call. Sequenced input: peripheral blood. The clonotype originates from a woman aged 18-29 years with stable Graves' hyperthyroidism. CDR3 in DNA: TGTGCCAGTGTGGCAGCCTCCTCTGGAAACACCATATATTTT. Translating gives CASVAASSGNTIYF.